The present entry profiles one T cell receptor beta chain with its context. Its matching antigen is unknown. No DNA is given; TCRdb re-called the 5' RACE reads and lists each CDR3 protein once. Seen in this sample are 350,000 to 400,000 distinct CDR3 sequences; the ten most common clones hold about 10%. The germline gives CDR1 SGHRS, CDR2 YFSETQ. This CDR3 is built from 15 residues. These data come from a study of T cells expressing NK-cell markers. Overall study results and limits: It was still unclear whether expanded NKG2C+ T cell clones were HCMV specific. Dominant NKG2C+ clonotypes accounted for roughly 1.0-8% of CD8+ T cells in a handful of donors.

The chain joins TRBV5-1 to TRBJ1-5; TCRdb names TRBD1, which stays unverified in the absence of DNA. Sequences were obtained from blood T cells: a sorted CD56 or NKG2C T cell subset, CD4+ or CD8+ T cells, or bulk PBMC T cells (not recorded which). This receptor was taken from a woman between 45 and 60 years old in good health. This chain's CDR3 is CASSLEDRENQPQHF.